This record concerns one TCR beta chain sequence. Antigen specificity is unknown. This sample was taken from a study of shared clonotypes between healthy human individuals. Per the original methods: Filtering was not the same, since immunoSEQ gave junction-only sequences without quality scores. Measured with immunoSEQ multiplex PCR; TCRdb has only the in-frame clones, and not every one. D and trimming were read from the DNA, whereas the V and J calls and clone size are those reported in that table. The sample includes fewer than 1.4 million clones, around 78% seen only once; the top ten take around 0.6%. This CDR3 is built from 14 residues. The ends were cut back, 2 bases at V and 2 bases at J, with 9 bases in the middle. Germline V CDR1 and CDR2: MDHEN, SYDVKM. Study-level points and caveats: Naive subsets typically showed greater estimated richness than memory subsets.

The study separated CD4+ cells into CD45RA+ naive and CD45RA-negative memory subsets. The chain has TRBV28 and TRBJ1-2; no definite D call. The receptor comes from a man aged 18 to 30 in good health. Some clones in this sample may be carry-over from other donors' samples. The source material was memory CD4+ T cells from PBMCs. Subset noted: CD45RA-negative fraction. The CDR3 reads CASSLSTINYGYTF. The DNA for the CDR3 is TGTGCCAGCAGTTTAAGTACGATCAACTATGGCTACACCTTC.